One sample yielded the 14 T cell receptor beta chains listed below, sequenced in a study of cytomegalovirus exposure and HLA in healthy donors. PCR involved 60 Vbeta and 13 Jbeta primers. Sequencing used immunoSEQ multiplex PCR; TCRdb keeps in-frame clones, though not all of them. The sample holds 110,000 to 150,000 clones, about four fifths seen once. The sample consisted of PBMCs. These receptors came from a man in his forties in good health and CMV-seronegative.

This clone was observed a handful of times. The chain couples TRBV6-1 to TRBJ1-5; 10 bases line up with TRBD1. Per the germline V gene, CDR1 is MNHNS and CDR2 is SASEGT. The CDR3 contains 14 residues. The V gene end was trimmed by 8 bases and the J gene end by 11 bases; junction bases not matched to a gene: 12. CDR3 residues: CASLPDRGVKAQHF. The CDR3 DNA reads as TGTGCCAGCTTACCGGACAGGGGGGTTAAAGCCCAGCATTTT.

This clone was counted between two and nine times. The gene calls are TRBV18 and TRBJ1-1; 8 positions match TRBD1. Losses at the gene ends were 2 bases for V and 0 bases for J; bases not matched to a gene: 11. Germline V lookup: CDR1 KGHSH, CDR2 LQKENI. The length of the CDR3 is 18 residues. This CDR3 is CASSPNSRQGTLNTEAFF. For the CDR3, the DNA is TGTGCCAGCTCACCAAATTCCAGACAGGGGACCCTGAACACTGAAGCTTTCTTT.

Concerning this clone: This sample includes further DNA sequences coding for the same CDR3. The rearrangement joins TRBV5-6 to TRBJ1-4; D is possibly TRBD1 (6 bases). Trimming cost V 0 bases and J 4 bases, with 7 bases left between them. The CDR3 is made up of 14 amino acids. In germline, CDR1 is SGHDT, CDR2 YYEEEE. The CDR3 protein is CASSLGQVNEKLFF. In DNA form, the CDR3 reads TGTGCCAGCAGCTTGGGACAGGTTAATGAAAAACTGTTTTTT.

The chain joins TRBV21-1 to TRBJ2-7; the D call of TRBD1 is as the table states it, not checked on the DNA. TRBV21-1 is annotated as a pseudogene. The CDR3 length is 15 residues. DNA of the CDR3: TGTGCCAGCGAAAAGGGAGGACAGGGGGCTTACGAGCAGTACTTC. Translating it yields CASEKGGQGAYEQYF.

V usage is TRBV7-6 and J usage is TRBJ2-1; TRBD2 might be the D (5 bases). The CDR3 has 14 amino acids. Trimming left V 5 bases short and J 5 bases short, with 13 bases between. The germline V gene encodes CDR1 SGHVS and CDR2 FNYEAQ. DNA of the CDR3: TGTGCCAGCAGCCCGAAAGCGGTAGACAATGAGCAGTTCTTC. Translation gives CASSPKAVDNEQFF.

The CDR3 DNA sequence: TGTGCCAGTAGTATCGGGGGAGGAGGCTACACCTTC. Protein: CASSIGGGGYTF. The chain recombines TRBV19 with TRBJ1-2; possibly TRBD1 for D (5 bases). The germline V gene has CDR1 LNHDA and CDR2 SQIVND (reference sequence). V shed 3 bases and J shed 8 bases, with 10 bases lying between them. CDR3 size: 12 residues.

The chain employs TRBV18 and TRBJ2-7; TRBD2 matches 9 bases. CDR3 length: 17 amino acids. Germline CDR1 reads KGHSH; CDR2 reads LQKENI. V gave up 1 base and J gave up 4 bases; unmatched junction bases: 11. The DNA for the CDR3 is TGTGCCAGCTCACCACTGGGACTAGCTTTCACGCCATACGAGCAGTACTTC. This gives the protein CASSPLGLAFTPYEQYF.

The V call is TRBV10-3, the J call TRBJ2-5; TRBD2 aligns across 8 bases. The CDR3 extends over 15 amino acids. CDR1 and CDR2 from the germline V gene are ENHRY and SYGVKD. Losses at the gene ends were 3 bases for V and 2 bases for J; bases not matched to a gene: 5. The CDR3 nucleotides read TGTGCCATCAGTGAAGCCGGGGGGGAACAAGAGACCCAGTACTTC. This encodes CAISEAGGEQETQYF.

This rearrangement joins TRBV7-2 to TRBJ1-2; no reliable D call. V was shortened by 5 bases and J by 5 bases, with 6 bases between the two germline ends. This CDR3 comprises 11 residues. The germline V gene has CDR1 SGHTA and CDR2 FQGNSA. The CDR3 protein is CASSAQYGYTF. CDR3 in DNA: TGTGCCAGCAGCGCCCAGTATGGCTACACCTTC.

Here the CDR3 DNA reads TGTGCCAGCTTAAAGGAACAGCTTTTACGGGAGCTGTTTTTT. It is translated as CASLKEQLLRELFF. The chain joins TRBV2 to TRBJ2-2; no clear D gene. Germline CDR1 is SNHLY and CDR2 is FYNNEI. The V end lost 8 bases, the J end lost 9 bases, and 19 bases lay between the germline ends. CDR3 length: 14 amino acids.

This sequence joins TRBV10-1 and TRBJ2-7; 10 bases are shared with TRBD1. Trimming cost V 5 bases and J 8 bases; bases outside gene matches: 9. The CDR3 covers 14 residues. Germline values: CDR1 WNHNN, CDR2 SYGVQD (reference sequence). CDR3 sequence: CASSWDRGGEKQYF. CDR3 sequence (DNA): TGCGCCAGCAGTTGGGACAGGGGAGGGGAAAAGCAGTACTTC.

The chain has TRBV27 and TRBJ2-2, with 7 bases aligning to TRBD1. The CDR3 loop spans 16 amino acids. V shed 4 bases and J 0 bases; nucleotides not matched to a gene: 5. Germline-derived CDR1 and CDR2 are MNHEY and SMNVEV (reference sequence). CDR3 residues: CASSSTGTANTGELFF. The CDR3 bases are TGTGCCAGCAGTTCTACCGGGACAGCGAACACCGGGGAGCTGTTTTTT.

This clone was detected only once. This sequence joins TRBV19 and TRBJ2-7; D unclear. Germline-derived CDR1 and CDR2 are LNHDA and SQIVND (reference sequence). With 5 bases removed from V and 0 bases from J, the gap between germline ends came to 8 bases. CDR3 length equals 13 residues. The CDR3 is CASSFASSYEQYF. The CDR3 DNA is TGTGCCAGTAGTTTTGCCAGCTCCTACGAGCAGTACTTC.

The gene calls are TRBV7-2 and TRBJ2-5; TRBD1 is a possible D gene (5 bases). Per the germline V gene, CDR1 is SGHTA and CDR2 is FQGNSA. This CDR3 is 14 amino acids long. V lost 1 base and J lost 2, with 8 bases in between. DNA for the CDR3: TGTGCCAGCAGCTTAGGGGGCGCGCAAGAGACCCAGTACTTC. It specifies CASSLGGAQETQYF.